This T cell receptor (beta chain) derives from a study of T-cell memory formation after mild COVID-19. Overall study findings and caveats: While clones contracting from day 15 to 85 were balanced between CD4 and CD8, later expanders leaned CD4+.

TCRdb re-derived calls from the 5' RACE reads in MiXCR, one entry per CDR3 protein. This table holds roughly 410,000 distinct CDR3 sequences, about 24% found once. The J segment lost 6 bases and the V segment lost 6 bases, leaving 8 bases of the junction unmatched. The CDR3 sequence is 15 residues long. This clonotype was counted a few times. Antigen unknown. Sequencing input: PBMCs or a T cell subset sorted from them (not recorded which). The J gene is TRBJ2-1, the V gene TRBV12-3 or TRBV12-4, with 10 nucleotides matching TRBD2. This sequence originates from an adult woman who had mild COVID-19 (a few samples of this study predate the infection). Cell type and time point are not known. The CDR3 is CASRLTAGGGNEQFF. CDR3 DNA: TGTGCCAGCAGGCTAACAGCGGGAGGGGGCAATGAGCAGTTCTTC.